Listed here are 20 T cell receptor beta chains from one sample, sequenced in a study of vaccination and CD4 T cells after COVID-19. Antigens of these TCRs are unknown. As for treatment: roughly ten-day PBMC culture with coronavirus spike peptide pools or control peptides (ViraFEST assay). Sequenced with the Oncomine TCR Beta short-read assay was DNA taken from cultured CD4+ T cells. TCRdb recomputed calls from the PCR reads with MiXCR, one row per CDR3 protein. Altogether approximately 22,000 distinct CDR3 sequences are present, about three fifths being singletons, with the ten largest covering 6.5% to 10%. Sequenced input: CD4+ T cells from blood, cultured in vitro. The source of these receptors is a human donor who had recovered from COVID-19.

This chain joins TRBV7-2 and TRBJ2-1, with D unclear. Germline CDR1 is SGHTA and CDR2 is FQGNSA. V was cut by 4 bases and J by 6 bases, with 10 bases left in between. This CDR3 contains 13 residues. Here the CDR3 DNA reads TGTGCCAGCAGCTCCTTAGGCTTCAATGAGCAGTTCTTC. It translates to CASSSLGFNEQFF.

The chain's CDR3 is CASRGRAGNTGELFF. For the CDR3, the DNA is TGTGCCAGCCGAGGGCGGGCGGGGAACACCGGGGAGCTGTTTTTT. This chain joins TRBV2 and TRBJ2-2; perhaps TRBD2 as D (5 bases). V was clipped by 8 bases and J by 1 base, with 14 bases between them. The germline gives CDR1 SNHLY, CDR2 FYNNEI. The CDR3 spans 15 residues.

V usage is TRBV7-9 and J usage is TRBJ1-5; maybe TRBD1 (6 bases). CDR3 length equals 15 residues. CDR1 is SEHNR, CDR2 FQNEAQ, per germline (reference sequence). V dropped 1 base and J dropped 6 bases, with 13 bases sitting between them. DNA for the CDR3: TGTGCCAGCAGCTTAGGTCAGGGGTCAGGTCAGCCCCAGCATTTT. Protein: CASSLGQGSGQPQHF.

This clonotype was observed a few times. V gene TRBV6-1 combines with J gene TRBJ2-7; either TRBD1 or TRBD2 may fit D (6 bases each). Germline assignment: CDR1 MNHNS and CDR2 SASEGT. This CDR3 comprises 14 residues. V was pared by 4 bases and J by 0 bases, with 10 bases between. Here the CDR3 reads CASSGRDNSYEQYF. The CDR3 DNA reads as TGTGCCAGCAGTGGGCGGGACAACTCCTACGAGCAGTACTTC.

The chain combines TRBV20-1 with TRBJ2-1; 8 bases are shared with TRBD2. The CDR3 runs 14 residues. Looked up from germline, CDR1 is DFQATT and CDR2 is SNEGSKA (reference sequence). The J segment lost 7 bases and the V segment lost 5 bases, leaving 10 bases of the junction unmatched. The CDR3 loop is CSAGGGFGVNEQFF. The CDR3 coding sequence is TGCAGTGCTGGCGGGGGGTTTGGGGTAAATGAGCAGTTCTTC.

The gene calls are TRBV7-2 and TRBJ2-1; 8 bases fit TRBD2. This CDR3 has 15 amino acids. CDR1 SGHTA and CDR2 FQGNSA come from the germline V gene. V shed 4 bases and J 13 bases; nucleotides not matched to a gene: 15. CDR3 protein: CASSSPGLVGGSQFF. The CDR3 coding sequence is TGTGCCAGCAGCTCCCCGGGACTAGTGGGGGGGTCCCAGTTCTTC.

This chain joins TRBV28 and TRBJ2-4; no clear D gene. The V end was cut by 3 bases, the J end by 2 bases, with 8 bases between. The germline V gene has CDR1 MDHEN and CDR2 SYDVKM. The CDR3 contains 14 residues. The CDR3 region is CASSFSGSKNIQYF. Here the CDR3 DNA reads TGTGCCAGCAGTTTTAGTGGGTCCAAAAACATTCAGTACTTC. Looking up the rest from reference TRBV28 and TRBJ2-4 gives the full variable domain: DVKVTQSSRYLVKRTGEKVFLECVQDMDHENMFWYRQDPGLGLRLIYFSYDVKMKEKGDIPEGYSVSREKKERFSLILESASTNQTSMYLCASSFSGSKNIQYFGAGTRLSVL.

This clonotype has only one observation. The chain is built from TRBV7-2 and TRBJ2-5; TRBD2 matches 10 bases. The CDR3 spans 14 residues. From germline, CDR1 is SGHTA and CDR2 FQGNSA. V was clipped by 3 bases and J by 3 bases; unmatched bases: 1. CDR3 in DNA: TGTGCCAGCAGCTTCACTAGCGGGAAAGAGACCCAGTACTTC. The encoded protein is CASSFTSGKETQYF.

The V gene is TRBV28, the J gene TRBJ1-1, with 10 positions matching TRBD1. CDR1 is MDHEN and CDR2 is SYDVKM in the germline V gene. Losses at the gene ends were 8 bases for V and 6 bases for J; bases not matched to a gene: 9. The CDR3 totals 14 residues. Here the CDR3 DNA reads TGTGCCAGCGGACAGGGGGTAGCGATGGCTGAAGCTTTCTTT. Its protein is CASGQGVAMAEAFF. Complete variable domain (other parts from reference TRBV28 and TRBJ1-1): DVKVTQSSRYLVKRTGEKVFLECVQDMDHENMFWYRQDPGLGLRLIYFSYDVKMKEKGDIPEGYSVSREKKERFSLILESASTNQTSMYLCASGQGVAMAEAFFGQGTRLTVV.

This sequence joins TRBV4-3 and TRBJ1-2; the D gene is possibly TRBD1 (6 bases). The CDR3 covers 14 residues. V dropped 1 base and J dropped 2 bases, with 8 bases sitting between them. CDR1 LGHNA and CDR2 YSLEER come from the germline V gene. CDR3 sequence: CASSQGGGNYGYTF. CDR3 coding DNA: TGCGCCAGCAGCCAAGGAGGGGGGAACTATGGCTACACCTTC.

The V gene is TRBV19, the J gene TRBJ2-2; 9 bases match TRBD1. Per germline, CDR1 LNHDA and CDR2 SQIVND (reference sequence). Trimming cost V 5 bases and J 3 bases; bases outside gene matches: 7. This CDR3 region has 16 residues. The CDR3 bases are TGTGCCAGTAGTGATCCGGGACAGGGATACACCGGGGAGCTGTTTTTT. It translates to CASSDPGQGYTGELFF.

The V and J genes are TRBV27 and TRBJ1-5, with 12 bases lining up with TRBD1. The CDR3 has 16 residues. The V gene end was trimmed by 6 bases and the J gene end by 3 bases; junction bases not matched to a gene: 6. Germline CDR1 MNHEY, CDR2 SMNVEV (reference sequence). This CDR3 is CASSRDRGRINQPQHF. CDR3 DNA sequence: TGTGCCAGCAGCCGGGACAGGGGGCGAATCAATCAGCCCCAGCATTTT.

This chain connects TRBV28 to TRBJ1-1; D gene uncertain. The germline CDR1 and CDR2 sequences are MDHEN and SYDVKM. This CDR3 has 16 amino acids. The V gene lost 4 bases and the J gene lost 6 bases, with 21 bases spanning the gap. In DNA form, the CDR3 reads TGTGCCAGCAGTTACCAGGTTTGGGGTGAGGCTCCTGAAGCTTTCTTT. Protein sequence: CASSYQVWGEAPEAFF.

The gene calls are TRBV20-1 and TRBJ2-7, with D unresolved. Trimming stripped 4 bases from V and 0 bases from J, with 22 bases between. Germline-derived CDR1 and CDR2 are DFQATT and SNEGSKA (reference sequence). The CDR3 is 17 residues long. CDR3 nucleotides: TGCAGTGCTACATTACCCCTGCGCGTAAGGAGCTCCTACGAGCAGTACTTC. Its protein is CSATLPLRVRSSYEQYF.

J is TRBJ2-3 and V is TRBV7-2; D gene unclear. Germline CDR1 reads SGHTA; CDR2 reads FQGNSA. Trimming removed 1 base at V and 0 bases at J, with 8 bases between. The CDR3 consists of 15 residues. CDR3 in amino acids: CASSLEYLSTDTQYF. As DNA, the CDR3 is TGTGCCAGCAGCTTAGAGTACCTAAGCACAGATACGCAGTATTTT.

The chain couples TRBV10-1 to TRBJ2-1; D is perhaps TRBD1 (5 bases). Germline values: CDR1 WNHNN, CDR2 SYGVQD (reference sequence). This CDR3 comprises 13 residues. Trimming removed 9 bases at V and 5 bases at J, with 14 bases between. The CDR3, as DNA: TGCGCCAGGCCAGGGCGGAACCACAATGAGCAGTTCTTC. It yields the protein CARPGRNHNEQFF.

This clonotype was seen a handful of times. The chain has TRBV20-1 and TRBJ1-1; TRBD1 aligns across 8 bases. The germline V gene has CDR1 DFQATT and CDR2 SNEGSKA (reference sequence). The trim removed 6 bases at V and 8 bases at J, leaving 14 bases unmatched. The CDR3 runs to 14 residues. CDR3 protein: CSASPQGAVGEAFF. CDR3 nucleotides: TGCAGTGCGTCACCTCAGGGGGCCGTGGGAGAAGCTTTCTTT.

The rearrangement joins TRBV19 to TRBJ2-3; 7 positions agree with TRBD2. With V trimmed by 4 bases and J by 2 bases, 3 bases remained unmatched. The CDR3 loop spans 14 amino acids. CDR1 and CDR2 from the germline V gene are LNHDA and SQIVND (reference sequence). The CDR3 nucleotides read TGTGCCAGTAGTAAAGCGGGAATCACAGATACGCAGTATTTT. Residues: CASSKAGITDTQYF.

This clonotype occurred a few times. The chain combines TRBV20-1 with TRBJ1-5; a possible D gene is TRBD1 (6 bases). Trimming removed 4 bases from V and 0 bases from J, with 16 bases in between. This CDR3 region has 16 residues. CDR1 and CDR2 from the germline V gene are DFQATT and SNEGSKA (reference sequence). The DNA of the CDR3 is TGCAGTGCTATAAAGGGTCAGGGGTTTAGCAATCAGCCCCAGCATTTT. This codes for CSAIKGQGFSNQPQHF.

V usage is TRBV20-1 and J usage is TRBJ1-2, with 7 bases aligning to TRBD1. The CDR3 runs to 13 residues. J lost 4 bases, V lost 3 bases, and 5 bases had no gene match. Germline V CDR1 and CDR2: DFQATT, SNEGSKA (reference sequence). CDR3 residues: CSARPTGAYGYTF. The CDR3 coding sequence is TGCAGTGCTAGGCCCACAGGGGCCTATGGCTACACCTTC.